The 23 T cell receptor beta chains below come from one sample, sequenced in a study of T-cell memory formation after mild COVID-19. TCRdb re-derived calls from the 5' RACE reads in MiXCR, one entry per CDR3 protein. The sample contains approximately 390,000 distinct CDR3 sequences, approximately 15% of which appear only once. The sample consisted of PBMCs or a T cell subset sorted from them (not recorded which). The receptors come from a man in his late teens or twenties who had mild COVID-19 (a few samples of this study predate the infection). Cell type and time point are not known.

The rearrangement uses TRBV11-2 and TRBJ2-2, with 8 bases that match TRBD1. The CDR3 length is 15 residues. V shed 5 bases, J shed 4 bases, and the junction held 6 bases outside the gene matches. Germline V lookup: CDR1 SGHAT, CDR2 FQNNGV. As DNA, the CDR3 is TGTGCCAGCAGCACCGGACAGGGAGGCACCGGGGAGCTGTTTTTT. Amino acids: CASSTGQGGTGELFF. Using reference TRBV11-2 and TRBJ2-2 for the parts outside the CDR3, the full variable domain is EAGVAQSPRYKIIEKRQSVAFWCNPISGHATLYWYQQILGQGPKLLIQFQNNGVVDDSQLPKDRFSAERLKGVDSTLKIQPAKLEDSAVYLCASSTGQGGTGELFFGEGSRLTVL.

This clonotype was found a few times. The V gene is TRBV6-2 or TRBV6-3, the J gene TRBJ2-7, with D possibly called TRBD1 or TRBD2 (5 bases each). V lost 5 bases and J lost 0, with 11 bases in between. CDR1 and CDR2 from the germline V gene are MNHEY and SVGEGT. The CDR3 has 14 residues. CDR3 loop: CASSRRDGSYEQYF. DNA of the CDR3: TGTGCCAGCAGTCGACGGGACGGCTCCTACGAGCAGTACTTC.

This clonotype was recorded a few times. The chain is built from TRBV4-3 and TRBJ2-3; 7 nucleotides align to TRBD2. Germline loops: CDR1 LGHNA, CDR2 YSLEER. V dropped 0 bases and J dropped 4; count of bases not matched to a gene: 7. This CDR3 comprises 16 residues. DNA for the CDR3: TGCGCCAGCAGCCAAGAAGTGCGGGGAGGGTCAGATACGCAGTATTTT. Translation: CASSQEVRGGSDTQYF.

Only a few counts were recorded for this clonotype. This chain uses TRBV7-9 with TRBJ2-5, with 8 nucleotides matching TRBD2. V dropped 4 bases and J dropped 5; count of bases not matched to a gene: 3. The CDR3 extends over 13 amino acids. Germline V gene data show CDR1 as SEHNR and CDR2 as FQNEAQ (reference sequence). The chain's CDR3 is CASSSGGAETQYF. The CDR3 DNA reads TGTGCCAGCAGCTCCGGGGGGGCTGAGACCCAGTACTTC.

The chain uses TRBV5-1 and TRBJ2-1; D perhaps matches TRBD2 (5 bases). The length of the CDR3 is 15 residues. Germline values: CDR1 SGHRS, CDR2 YFSETQ. V lost 5 bases, J lost 2 bases, and 14 bases lay in between. This CDR3 reads CASSQVGGPYNEQFF. The CDR3 DNA is TGCGCCAGCAGTCAGGTTGGAGGCCCCTACAATGAGCAGTTCTTC.

This clonotype was detected only a few times. The rearrangement joins TRBV7-2 to TRBJ2-1; the match to TRBD2 covers 11 bases. This CDR3 spans 15 amino acids. Germline trimming cut 6 bases from V and 3 bases from J; bases unmatched to any gene: 4. Germline values: CDR1 SGHTA, CDR2 FQGNSA. The CDR3 spells CASSIGTSGYNEQFF. DNA for the CDR3: TGTGCCAGCAGTATCGGGACTAGCGGCTACAATGAGCAGTTCTTC. The full variable domain, completed using reference TRBV7-2 and TRBJ2-1, is GAGVSQSPSNKVTEKGKDVELRCDPISGHTALYWYRQSLGQGLEFLIYFQGNSAPDKSGLPSDRFSAERTGGSVSTLTIQRTQQEDSAVYLCASSIGTSGYNEQFFGPGTRLTVL.

This clonotype was picked up many times. V is TRBV7-9 and J is TRBJ2-7; no definite D call. CDR3 length: 12 amino acids. Trimming removed 5 bases from V and 2 bases from J, with 7 bases in between. Germline loops: CDR1 SEHNR, CDR2 FQNEAQ (reference sequence). Here the CDR3 reads CASSTETYEQYF. CDR3 sequence (DNA): TGTGCCAGCAGCACGGAGACCTACGAGCAGTACTTC.

The rearrangement joins TRBV5-1 to TRBJ2-2; 9 nucleotides align to TRBD2. Germline V lookup: CDR1 SGHRS, CDR2 YFSETQ. This CDR3 has 16 amino acids. V trimming: 4 bases; J trimming: 2 bases; junction bases outside the gene matches: 6. The CDR3 loop reads CASSLLSGGNTGELFF. CDR3 bases: TGCGCCAGCAGCCTCCTTAGCGGGGGCAACACCGGGGAGCTGTTTTTT.

This sequence joins TRBV6-5 and TRBJ1-6; a weak D match, TRBD1 (6 bases). The germline V gene has CDR1 MNHEY and CDR2 SVGAGI. Trimming stripped 5 bases from V and 7 bases from J, with 15 bases between. CDR3 size: 15 residues. DNA for the CDR3: TGTGCCAGCAGTCCTACAGGGAATGGGAATTCACCCCTCCACTTT. Its translation: CASSPTGNGNSPLHF.

This clonotype was seen only a few times. This chain uses TRBV2 with TRBJ2-1; D is undetermined. CDR1 and CDR2 (germline): SNHLY, FYNNEI. CDR3 size: 14 residues. Trimming took off 2 bases at V and 4 bases at J, with 9 bases between the two ends. CDR3 DNA: TGTGCCAGCAGTGAAATAACAGCGTACAATGAGCAGTTCTTC. Translation gives CASSEITAYNEQFF.

This clonotype was picked up a small number of times. The chain has TRBV28 and TRBJ2-3, with 10 bases matching TRBD1. There are 17 residues in the CDR3. Germline V lookup: CDR1 MDHEN, CDR2 SYDVKM. V lost 10 bases, J lost 3 bases, and 16 bases stayed unmatched. CDR3 sequence reads: CATRDWGQGKGTDTQYF. As DNA, the CDR3 is TGTGCCACCAGAGACTGGGGACAGGGGAAAGGAACAGATACGCAGTATTTT.

The chain is built from TRBV7-8 and TRBJ2-7; D is possibly TRBD2 (7 bases). Looked up from germline, CDR1 is SGHVS and CDR2 is FQNEAQ. This CDR3 spans 14 amino acids. V lost 1 base and J 4 bases, leaving 11 bases between the germline ends. The CDR3 here is CASSLGRGRYEQYF. DNA of the CDR3: TGTGCCAGCAGCTTAGGGCGGGGGCGGTACGAGCAGTACTTC. Full variable domain (rest looked up from reference TRBV7-8 and TRBJ2-7): GAGVSQSPRYKVAKRGQDVALRCDPISGHVSLFWYQQALGQGPEFLTYFQNEAQLDKSGLPSDRFFAERPEGSVSTLKIQRTQQEDSAVYLCASSLGRGRYEQYFGPGTRLTVT.

The chain combines TRBV14 with TRBJ2-1, with TRBD1 matching over 7 bases. V lost 5 bases to trimming and J lost 7 bases; unmatched junction nucleotides: 8. This CDR3 is 14 amino acids long. Per germline, CDR1 SGHDN and CDR2 FVKESK. The CDR3 bases are TGTGCCAGCAGCTATGGACAGGAGGTTAATGAGCAGTTCTTC. As protein: CASSYGQEVNEQFF.

This clonotype was observed a few times. The genes are TRBV10-3 and TRBJ2-4; D not certain. V was trimmed by 3 bases and J by 1 base, leaving 7 bases between them. This CDR3 has 14 residues. Germline values: CDR1 ENHRY, CDR2 SYGVKD. The DNA for the CDR3 is TGTGCCATCAGTGATGAAGGGGCCAAAAACATTCAGTACTTC. This gives the protein CAISDEGAKNIQYF.

There are many counts of this clonotype. V is TRBV4-3 and J is TRBJ2-2, with TRBD2 as a possible D gene (5 bases). CDR3 length: 16 residues. Germline CDR1 reads LGHNA; CDR2 reads YSLEER. The germline V and J ends were trimmed by 0 bases and 4 bases, with 12 bases remaining between them. The CDR3 is CASSQEARGRTGELFF. CDR3 bases: TGCGCCAGCAGCCAAGAGGCCCGGGGTCGCACCGGGGAGCTGTTTTTT.

As DNA, the CDR3 is TGTGCTAGTGGTTTGAGGACAAGCTACGAGCAGTACTTC. Translated: CASGLRTSYEQYF. This chain links TRBV12-5 with TRBJ2-7; possible D gene TRBD1, 5 bases. Between the trimmed V and J ends, which lost 2 bases and 3 bases, there was a span of 8 bases. The length of the CDR3 is 13 residues. The germline V gene has CDR1 LGHNT and CDR2 FRNRAP.

The rearrangement uses TRBV4-1 and TRBJ2-7; D unclear. V was cut by 0 bases and J by 2 bases, with 23 bases left in between. The CDR3 spans 19 residues. Germline CDR1 MGHRA, CDR2 YSYEKL. CDR3 in DNA: TGCGCCAGCAGCCAAGATTTTTCGGTAAGGTACCTTGGGACCTACGAGCAGTACTTC. Amino acid sequence: CASSQDFSVRYLGTYEQYF.

The chain joins TRBV5-1 to TRBJ1-1; no reliable D call. Germline values: CDR1 SGHRS, CDR2 YFSETQ. This CDR3 has 16 amino acids. V dropped 5 bases and J dropped 8 bases, with 25 bases sitting between them. The CDR3 DNA is TGCGCCAGCAGAAAAGGGCTGGGCCGGAGGATCCCCGAAGCTTTCTTT. Translated, it gives CASRKGLGRRIPEAFF.

The chain combines TRBV4-3 with TRBJ1-2; D perhaps matches TRBD1 (5 bases). The V end was cut by 4 bases, the J end by 9 bases, with 9 bases between. The CDR3 runs to 11 residues. The germline gives CDR1 LGHNA, CDR2 YSLEER. CDR3 sequence: CASSRGFRYTF. The CDR3 DNA reads as TGCGCCAGCAGCCGGGGGTTTCGCTACACCTTC.

The rearrangement uses TRBV4-1 and TRBJ2-7; 7 bases line up with TRBD1. The V gene end was trimmed by 4 bases and the J gene end by 4 bases; junction bases not matched to a gene: 10. The CDR3 covers 15 residues. Germline CDR1 and CDR2: MGHRA and YSYEKL. CDR3 in amino acids: CASSLQEKGAYEQYF. The CDR3 nucleotides read TGCGCCAGCAGCCTCCAAGAGAAGGGGGCTTACGAGCAGTACTTC.

This clonotype was seen a few times. The rearrangement uses TRBV7-2 and TRBJ1-6; 8 nucleotides align to TRBD1. V shed 5 bases, J shed 7 bases, and the junction held 4 bases outside the gene matches. The germline gives CDR1 SGHTA, CDR2 FQGNSA. This CDR3 comprises 14 residues. CDR3 bases: TGTGCCAGCAGCCTCCGGACAGGGAATTCACCCCTCCACTTT. Its protein product is CASSLRTGNSPLHF.

This clonotype has a count of ten or more. V gene TRBV4-2 combines with J gene TRBJ2-5; the D is unclear. The germline V gene has CDR1 LGHNA and CDR2 YNFKEQ. The CDR3 is made up of 14 amino acids. V was shortened by 3 bases and J by 2 bases, with 10 bases between the two germline ends. CDR3 in DNA: TGTGCCAGCAGCCAGAATCTTGGGCAAGAGACCCAGTACTTC. It codes for CASSQNLGQETQYF.

The chain recombines TRBV4-1 with TRBJ2-1; 9 positions agree with TRBD2. The length of the CDR3 is 20 residues. Per the germline V gene, CDR1 is MGHRA and CDR2 is YSYEKL. V was pared by 0 bases and J by 8 bases, with 20 bases of the junction left unmatched. The CDR3, as DNA: TGCGCCAGCAGCCAAGAGGCAACTACGTTACGGCGGGGGGGCCCCTATGAGCAGTTCTTC. Its translation is CASSQEATTLRRGGPYEQFF.